Listed below are T cell receptor beta chains from one sample, sequenced in a study of control samples from healthy donors and cancer patients. Using immunoSEQ multiplex PCR, the repertoire was profiled, and TCRdb retains in-frame clones only, with some absent. The data contain 180,000 or so clones, 93% of them singletons. Source material: blood. Receptors were obtained from a woman in her fifties or sixties in good health. The CDR3 runs from the conserved cysteine through the conserved F or W. The order of the fields is clone size, J gene, V gene, CDR3 length, D gene, CDR3 protein, CDR3 DNA. The D gene is left open where the match is weak. Size values are once, few and many counts, or a class for expanded clones, and some rows have none.

abundance: NA
j_gene: TRBJ1-1
v_gene: TRBV27
len: 17
d_gene: TRBD1
CDR3aa: CASSPKGQGLMNTEAFF
CDR3nt: TGTGCCAGCAGTCCCAAAGGACAGGGGCTCATGAACACTGAAGCTTTCTTT

abundance: NA
j_gene: TRBJ2-3
v_gene: TRBV4-2
len: 16
d_gene: TRBD2
CDR3aa: CASSRSGTSGGDTQYF
CDR3nt: TGTGCCAGCAGCCGCTCCGGGACTAGCGGGGGGGATACGCAGTATTTT

abundance: NA
j_gene: TRBJ1-2
v_gene: TRBV6-5
len: 13
d_gene: NA
CDR3aa: CASRARGMGGYTF
CDR3nt: TGTGCCAGCAGAGCCAGGGGCATGGGTGGCTACACCTTC

abundance: NA
j_gene: TRBJ2-1
v_gene: TRBV15
len: 12
d_gene: NA
CDR3aa: CATRGVYNEQFF
CDR3nt: TGTGCCACCCGAGGAGTCTACAATGAGCAGTTCTTC

abundance: NA
j_gene: TRBJ2-7
v_gene: TRBV18
len: 15
d_gene: NA
CDR3aa: CASSSSSVLSYEQYF
CDR3nt: TGTGCCAGCTCATCCTCCTCGGTTCTCTCCTACGAGCAGTACTTC

abundance: NA
j_gene: TRBJ2-7
v_gene: TRBV6-5
len: 14
d_gene: NA
CDR3aa: CASSSGPRSYEQYF
CDR3nt: TGTGCCAGCAGTTCGGGACCCCGGTCCTACGAGCAGTACTTC

abundance: NA
j_gene: TRBJ1-1
v_gene: TRBV19
len: 14
d_gene: TRBD1
CDR3aa: CASSTRTGQTEAFF
CDR3nt: TGTGCCAGTAGTACCCGGACAGGCCAGACTGAAGCTTTCTTT

abundance: once
j_gene: TRBJ1-5
v_gene: TRBV6-2/TRBV6-3
len: 16
d_gene: TRBD1
CDR3aa: CASSYRRDRGHQPQHF
CDR3nt: TGTGCCAGCAGTTACAGGAGGGACAGGGGACATCAGCCCCAGCATTTT

abundance: NA
j_gene: TRBJ2-5
v_gene: TRBV27
len: 12
d_gene: NA
CDR3aa: CASSGPAETQYF
CDR3nt: TGTGCCAGCAGTGGTCCCGCTGAGACCCAGTACTTC

abundance: few
j_gene: TRBJ1-6
v_gene: TRBV7-8
len: 16
d_gene: NA
CDR3aa: CASSPRPRSYNSPLHF
CDR3nt: TGTGCCAGCAGCCCTCGACCCCGCTCCTATAATTCACCCCTCCACTTT

abundance: NA
j_gene: TRBJ1-3
v_gene: TRBV6-5
len: 13
d_gene: NA
CDR3aa: CASRNRAGNTIYF
CDR3nt: TGTGCCAGCAGAAACAGGGCTGGAAACACCATATATTTT

abundance: NA
j_gene: TRBJ1-2
v_gene: TRBV7-3
len: 13
d_gene: NA
CDR3aa: CASSLQGFNGYTF
CDR3nt: TGTGCCAGCAGCTTACAGGGGTTTAACGGCTACACCTTC

abundance: NA
j_gene: TRBJ2-2
v_gene: TRBV11-2
len: 13
d_gene: TRBD1
CDR3aa: CASSSQGVGELFF
CDR3nt: TGTGCCAGCAGCTCCCAGGGGGTTGGGGAGCTGTTTTTT

abundance: NA
j_gene: TRBJ2-7
v_gene: TRBV19
len: 13
d_gene: TRBD1
CDR3aa: CASSRDSYYEQYF
CDR3nt: TGTGCCAGTAGCCGGGACAGCTACTACGAGCAGTACTTC

abundance: once
j_gene: TRBJ1-3
v_gene: TRBV6-5
len: 14
d_gene: NA
CDR3aa: CASSYDRLRNTIYF
CDR3nt: TGTGCCAGCAGTTACGACAGGCTTAGAAACACCATATATTTT

abundance: NA
j_gene: TRBJ2-2
v_gene: TRBV5-1
len: 16
d_gene: TRBD1
CDR3aa: CASSPRRGYDTGELFF
CDR3nt: TGCGCCAGCAGCCCCCGCAGGGGGTATGACACCGGGGAGCTGTTTTTT

abundance: once
j_gene: TRBJ2-1
v_gene: TRBV18
len: 13
d_gene: TRBD2
CDR3aa: CASSPQRDGEQFF
CDR3nt: TGTGCCAGCTCACCACAGCGGGACGGGGAGCAGTTCTTC

abundance: NA
j_gene: TRBJ1-2
v_gene: TRBV19
len: 13
d_gene: NA
CDR3aa: CASSAGDGYGYTF
CDR3nt: TGTGCCAGTAGTGCCGGGGACGGCTATGGCTACACCTTC

abundance: NA
j_gene: TRBJ1-1
v_gene: TRBV10-3
len: 13
d_gene: NA
CDR3aa: CATDQGPNTEAFF
CDR3nt: TGTGCCACTGACCAGGGACCTAACACTGAAGCTTTCTTT

abundance: NA
j_gene: TRBJ2-1
v_gene: TRBV7-2
len: 15
d_gene: NA
CDR3aa: CASSFRTGRGNEQFF
CDR3nt: TGTGCCAGCAGCTTCAGAACAGGGAGAGGCAATGAGCAGTTCTTC